This T cell receptor beta chain emerged from a study of T-cell memory formation after mild COVID-19. General study findings and limits: CM and EM subsets held most contracting CD4+ clones; EMRA held CD8+ ones. CD4/CD8 balance characterized clones contracting day 15 to 85, and CD4+ skew characterized later expanders.

The germline V gene encodes CDR1 SEHNR and CDR2 FQNEAQ (reference sequence). Trimming removed 1 base from V and 14 bases from J, with 8 bases in between. The CDR3 is 10 amino acids. This clonotype came up a few times. Its antigen is unidentified. The 5'RACE method, run with constant-segment primers, produced TCR alpha and TCR beta cDNA libraries (carrying sample barcodes and UMIs). Via MiXCR, TCRdb re-called the 5' RACE reads, giving one row per CDR3 protein. The data contain approximately 400,000 distinct CDR3 sequences, roughly 18% of them singletons. The sequenced sample consisted of PBMCs or a T cell subset sorted from them (not recorded which). This chain links TRBV7-9 with TRBJ2-5; D is ambiguous. The receptor comes from a man younger than 35 who had mild COVID-19 (a few samples of this study predate the infection). Cell type and time point are not known. CDR3 bases: TGTGCCAGCAGCTTAGATCCTCACTACTTC. It encodes CASSLDPHYF. Full variable domain (outside the CDR3, taken from reference TRBV7-9 and TRBJ2-5): DTGVSQNPRHKITKRGQNVTFRCDPISEHNRLYWYRQTLGQGPEFLTYFQNEAQLEKSRLLSDRFSAERPKGSFSTLEIQRTEQGDSAMYLCASSLDPHYFGPGTRLLVL.